The next 5 T cell receptor beta chains were all read from a single sample in a study of blood T cell repertoires in COVID-19. Some clones are missing from TCRdb's copy, which holds only in-frame ones; the method was immunoSEQ multiplex PCR. This table holds about 310,000 clones, 80% to 90% found once. The sequencing sample was made of peripheral blood. The receptor set was obtained from a woman in her forties or fifties who had recovered from COVID-19.

The rearrangement uses TRBV6-5 and TRBJ1-1; D is unclear. V was pared by 8 bases and J by 11 bases, with 18 bases between. Germline assignment: CDR1 MNHEY and CDR2 SVGAGI. The CDR3 length is 12 residues. The CDR3 loop reads CASREYEGRAFF. CDR3 DNA: TGTGCCAGCCGGGAGTACGAGGGAAGGGCTTTCTTT.

This chain joins TRBV6-5 and TRBJ1-4; D remains unclear. This CDR3 is 13 amino acids long. Germline assignment: CDR1 MNHEY and CDR2 SVGAGI. The V end was cut by 2 bases, the J end by 10 bases, with 11 bases between. This CDR3 reads CASSYDEVGKLFF. In nucleotides, the CDR3 is TGTGCCAGCAGTTACGACGAGGTTGGAAAACTGTTTTTT.

This sequence joins TRBV6-5 and TRBJ2-1; possibly TRBD1 for D (6 bases). The germline gives CDR1 MNHEY, CDR2 SVGAGI. The V end lost 6 bases, the J end lost 0 bases, and 12 bases lay between the germline ends. The length of the CDR3 is 15 residues. The CDR3 DNA reads TGTGCCAGCAGCCTGCAGGGGAGCTCCTACAATGAGCAGTTCTTC. It yields the protein CASSLQGSSYNEQFF.

This clone was recorded only once. V gene TRBV19 combines with J gene TRBJ2-2; 7 bases are shared with TRBD1. The V and J ends lost 6 bases and 5 bases, in that order; junction bases with no gene match: 3. The CDR3 runs 13 residues. CDR1 is LNHDA, CDR2 SQIVND, per germline (reference sequence). CDR3 sequence: CASRTDRTGELFF. CDR3 in DNA: TGTGCCAGTAGGACGGACAGGACCGGGGAGCTGTTTTTT.

The gene calls are TRBV5-4 and TRBJ2-7, with D possibly TRBD2 on 6 matching bases. V was shortened by 0 bases and J by 2 bases, with 12 bases between the two germline ends. Germline V gives CDR1 SGHNT, CDR2 YYREEE (reference sequence). The CDR3 covers 15 residues. The CDR3 here is CASSLAGGITYEQYF. The CDR3, as DNA: TGTGCCAGCAGCTTGGCCGGCGGGATCACCTACGAGCAGTACTTC.